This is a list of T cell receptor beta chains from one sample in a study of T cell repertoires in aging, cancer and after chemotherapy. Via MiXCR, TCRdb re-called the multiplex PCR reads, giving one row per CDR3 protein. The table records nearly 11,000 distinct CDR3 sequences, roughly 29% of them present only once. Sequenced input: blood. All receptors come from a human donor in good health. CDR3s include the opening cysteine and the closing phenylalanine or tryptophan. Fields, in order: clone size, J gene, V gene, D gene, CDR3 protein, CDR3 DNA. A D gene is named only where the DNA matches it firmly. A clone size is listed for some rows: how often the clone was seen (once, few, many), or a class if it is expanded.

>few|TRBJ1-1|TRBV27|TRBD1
CASSASGQGSTEAFF
TGTGCCAGCAGTGCCTCGGGACAGGGTTCAACTGAAGCTTTCTTT
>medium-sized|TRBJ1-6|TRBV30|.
CAWSVVPGGLHF
TGTGCCTGGAGTGTGGTGCCGGGTGGCCTCCACTTT
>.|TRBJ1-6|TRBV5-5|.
CASSFRGTAYNSPLHF
TGTGCCAGCAGCTTCAGGGGAACGGCCTATAATTCACCCCTCCACTTT
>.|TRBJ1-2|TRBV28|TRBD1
CASSNTGVGGYTF
TGTGCCAGCAGCAATACAGGGGTGGGTGGCTACACCTTC
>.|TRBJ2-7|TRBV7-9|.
CASSSQAYEQYF
TGTGCCAGCAGCTCTCAGGCTTACGAGCAGTACTTC
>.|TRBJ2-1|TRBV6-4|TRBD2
CASTRLAGGEQFF
TGTGCCAGCACCAGACTAGCGGGGGGCGAGCAGTTCTTC
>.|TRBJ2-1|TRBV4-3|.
CASSQARSMDEQFF
TGCGCCAGCAGCCAAGCTCGGTCCATGGATGAGCAGTTCTTC
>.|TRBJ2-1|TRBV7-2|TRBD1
CASSFGTGGHFF
TGTGCCAGCAGCTTTGGGACAGGGGGCCATTTCTTC
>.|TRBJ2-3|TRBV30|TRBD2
CACAPERGTGDTQYF
TGTGCCTGTGCCCCTGAGCGGGGGACGGGAGATACGCAGTATTTT
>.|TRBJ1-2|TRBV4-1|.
CASSQDALGGNYGYTF
TGCGCCAGCAGCCAAGACGCATTAGGGGGGAACTATGGCTACACCTTC
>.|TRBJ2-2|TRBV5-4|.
CASSLGGVSTGELFF
TGTGCCAGCAGCTTGGGTGGGGTTAGCACCGGGGAGCTGTTTTTT
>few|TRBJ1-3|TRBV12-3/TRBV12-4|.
CASSRGTGFSGNTIYF
TGTGCCAGCAGTCGGGGGACGGGTTTCTCTGGAAACACCATATATTTT
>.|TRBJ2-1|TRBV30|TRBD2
CAWSGYRGGSRNEQFF
TGTGCCTGGAGCGGCTACCGCGGGGGGTCCCGCAATGAGCAGTTCTTC
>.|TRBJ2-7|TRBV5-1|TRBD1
CASSPTGNFYEQYF
TGCGCCAGCAGCCCGACAGGGAATTTCTACGAGCAGTACTTC
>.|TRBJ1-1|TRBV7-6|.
CASSLAQGQNTEAFF
TGTGCCAGCAGCTTGGCGCAAGGTCAGAACACTGAAGCTTTCTTT
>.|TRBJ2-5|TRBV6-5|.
CASSRRVIETQYF
TGTGCCAGCAGTCGTAGGGTAATCGAGACCCAGTACTTC
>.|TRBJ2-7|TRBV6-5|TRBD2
CASRETSGSLQYF
TGTGCCAGCAGAGAGACTAGCGGGAGTTTGCAGTACTTC